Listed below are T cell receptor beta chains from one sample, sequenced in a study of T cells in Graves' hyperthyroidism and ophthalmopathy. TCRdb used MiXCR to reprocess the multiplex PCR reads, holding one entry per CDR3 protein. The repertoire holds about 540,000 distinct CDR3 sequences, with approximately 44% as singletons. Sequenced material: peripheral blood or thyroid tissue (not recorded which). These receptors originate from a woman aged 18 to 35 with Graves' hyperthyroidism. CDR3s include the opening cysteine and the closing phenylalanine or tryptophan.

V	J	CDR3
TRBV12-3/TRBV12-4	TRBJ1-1	CASSYITGRGPWAEAFF
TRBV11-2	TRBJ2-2	CASLTLGTGELFF
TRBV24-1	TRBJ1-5	CATSDLAQGSNQPQHF
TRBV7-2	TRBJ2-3	CASSLDAGQLTDTQYF
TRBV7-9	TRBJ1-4	CASSPTPREKLFF
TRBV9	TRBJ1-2	CVSSVEGQGWGYTF
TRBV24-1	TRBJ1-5	CATSDSLLGGSHQPQHF
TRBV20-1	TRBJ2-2	CSARIAGGGELFF
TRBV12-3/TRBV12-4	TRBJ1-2	CASSFLGGWYGYTF
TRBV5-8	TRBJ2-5	CASSLAGSGGAETQYF
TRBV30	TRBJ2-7	CAWSYRNYEQYF
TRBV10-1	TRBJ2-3	CATRDTQYF
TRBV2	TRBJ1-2	CASMSNSQFNYGYTF
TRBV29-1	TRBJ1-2	CSVGLQGTYGYTF
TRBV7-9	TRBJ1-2	CASSLDRANNYGYTF
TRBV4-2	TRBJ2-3	CASSPGLAGQPTDTQYF
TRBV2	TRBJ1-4	CARRRPGLPNEKLFF
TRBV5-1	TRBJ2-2	CASTIRSGELFF
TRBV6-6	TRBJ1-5	CASSYETGYNQPQHF
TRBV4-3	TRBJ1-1	CASSQGNTEAFF
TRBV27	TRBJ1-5	CASRNWVCQPQHF
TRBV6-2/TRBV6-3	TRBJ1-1	CASKRGTGRANTEAFF
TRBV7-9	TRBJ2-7	CASSELGAGGALNEQYF
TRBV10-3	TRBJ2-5	CAISESRTSGSRETQYF
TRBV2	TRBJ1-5	CASSHEGSNQPQHF
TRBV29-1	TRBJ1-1	CSVEDSGEGTEAFF
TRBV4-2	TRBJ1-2	CASSRPIERGGYTF
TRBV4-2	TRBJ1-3	CASSQVPGTGSGNTIYF
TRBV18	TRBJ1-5	CASSPGQVRHF
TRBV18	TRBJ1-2	CASSQSGTGDGYTF
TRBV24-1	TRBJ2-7	CATSIVSGFSYEQYF
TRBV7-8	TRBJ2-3	CASSLGVGVADTQYF
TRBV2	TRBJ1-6	CASNPWGNSPLHF
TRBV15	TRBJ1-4	CATSREGRDEKLFF
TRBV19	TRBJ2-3	CASSLLRGQQGTDTQYF
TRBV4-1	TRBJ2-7	CASSNRGSYEQYF
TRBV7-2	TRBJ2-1	CASSLVEYNEQFF
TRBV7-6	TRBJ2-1	CASSSLLNNEQFF
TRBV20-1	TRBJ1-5	CSARDSRGNQPQHF
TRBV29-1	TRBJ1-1	CSLRGDLGYDTEAFF
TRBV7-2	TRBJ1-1	CASRLVGVEAFF
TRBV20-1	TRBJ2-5	CSAANPGTAETQYF
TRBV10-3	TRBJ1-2	CAISEGDRDYTF
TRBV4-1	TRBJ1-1	CASTTKTDRLNTEAFF
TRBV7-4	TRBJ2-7	CASSTDRQGPYEPYF